This T cell receptor beta chain was identified during a study of cytomegalovirus exposure and HLA in healthy donors (dated by TCRdb to the late 2010s). Regarding the complete study: In an earlier analysis of 587 of the donors, 276 Gb of sequence data and 117 million unique TCR beta sequences from some 170 million T cells were reported. About 320 gigabases of sequencing data and 78 million or so unique TCR sequences were included in an early release covering about 700 HLA-typed donors. Of the 350 to 450 genotyped donors, approximately 83% fell in the genetic ancestry cluster associated with self-reported Caucasian donors. The study aimed to test whether cataloging public T cell receptors could reveal signatures of past pathogen exposure. Using immunosequencing, the study profiled T cell repertoires from about 610 subjects and related those repertoires to cytomegalovirus serostatus. In addition to the first cohort of approximately 670 subjects, a separate validation cohort of under 150 different subjects was used. The study combined high-throughput TCR immunosequencing, statistical association of individual TCRs with disease status, and machine learning to predict cytomegalovirus infection status. To study patterns of TCR occurrence, a later analysis re-analyzed previously published TCR beta repertoires from around 700 donors and added high-resolution HLA genotyping. The later analysis used no new phenotypic data to find candidate immune exposures, relying instead on TCR beta sequences and their occurrence across donors. An earlier analysis of 587 of the donors used high-throughput TCR beta sequencing to judge whether each TCR beta V gene segment behaved as functional or pseudogenic. Donor age, sex, ethnicity and CMV serostatus were compiled together with the repertoire data. Genome-wide SNP genotypes for about three fifths of the roughly 700 donors were used in a later genetic analysis, which treated that subset as a discovery cohort. Every discovery cohort repertoire had been produced on one sequencing platform. HLA typing covered class I and class II loci at four-digit resolution. The number of donors typed differed by locus, with 629-630 for A, B, C, DRB1 and DQB1, roughly 520 for DQA1, 600 to 610 for DPA1, and over 400 for DPB1. Because of strong linkage in the cohort, 4 to 6 DR-DQ haplotypes were treated as single units for association and clustering. Among some 400 genotyped donors of the cohort, an average of around 250,000 unique TCR beta nucleotide sequences was sequenced per donor, of which about 19% were non-productive.

In this sample, this clone turned up once. The antigen it recognizes is unknown. It has no much larger one-base neighbor in the sample; base qualities were not kept. The cohort consisted of approximately 670 healthy bone marrow donors. All cohort members were sampled while nominally healthy, although unrecorded immune exposures were likely present. The donor was CMV seronegative and was included in the group of approximately 350 seronegative cohort members. A peripheral blood sample was collected from each donor, and TCR beta sequencing was performed on peripheral blood mononuclear cells. The Qiagen DNeasy Blood Extraction Kit was used to extract genomic DNA from the blood cell samples. V and J are truncated by 4 bases and 2 bases respectively, leaving an intervening sequence of 13 bases. Including cysteine and phenylalanine, the CDR3 has 14 amino acids. The DNA shown is the 42-base CDR3, in frame from base 1. CDR1 and CDR2 were assigned from the germline V gene (reference sequence) as SGHNT and YYREEE.

Overall study results and their limits: For the cohort, immune exposure information was limited to CMV serostatus. Broadly in line with IMGT annotations, most TCR beta V segments showed up in productive rearrangements about 87% or about 30% of the time in an earlier analysis of 450 to 750 of the donors. In vitro tests confirmed that a few of the cytomegalovirus-associated TCR beta chains recognize cytomegalovirus antigens. Assigning TCR associations to individual alleles was difficult when HLA alleles, especially DR and DQ, strongly co-occurred. In a later genetic analysis, fewer N-insertions in productive TCRs were reported among donors in an Asian-associated ancestry cluster than the roughly 700-donor mean. In a later analysis, 15,000 to 20,000 TCR beta sequences were associated with specific HLA alleles at a false discovery rate of 0.05. A further reported finding was that TCR beta sequences accurately predicted the HLA-A and HLA-B alleles for most subjects in the first cohort. Because HLA typing was unavailable for some donors at each locus, only the typed subset was used in association tests. Because counts were too low, 15 or so rarely observed V segments, including chromosome 9 orphons, were excluded from the earlier analysis of several hundred of the donors. According to the authors, the approach could potentially be generalized to other disease states and immunological phenotypes. The study listed 150 to 200 TCR beta chains as associated with cytomegalovirus. Roughly uniform sequencing depth across donors was assumed in presence/absence analyses, although this assumption may not hold. Linkage disequilibrium might explain the correlated functional status among segregating V segments, but an unknown experimental factor could not be ruled out. In a later genetic analysis, a missense DCLRE1C variant was associated with V-gene and J-gene trimming of TCR beta chains, and the association was replicated in an independent cohort. A later analysis found that HLA-associated TCR beta chains were more clonally expanded and had lower generation probabilities than equally common non-associated chains. Some IMGT-functional V segments, including TRBV6-2 and TRBV6-3, could not be distinguished by the 87-base-pair reads and were therefore excluded. Only TCR beta chains were sequenced in this cohort, and the absence of alpha or paired-chain data limited detectable features. Most TCR sequences were observed very rarely across donors, whereas some public TCRs were present in many individuals. In a later analysis, most CMV-associated TCR beta chains were found to appear HLA-restricted, with HLA associations seemingly driven largely by CMV exposure. A cluster of highly shared sequence variants was judged likely to represent a technical artifact of the sequencing pipeline. A later analysis reported that several top co-occurrence clusters appeared linked to parvovirus B19, influenza, CMV and Epstein-Barr virus. In a later analysis, TCR association rates were found to vary across HLA loci, with the most associated TCRs seen for DRB1 alleles and the fewest for HLA-C alleles. The classifier was reported to diagnose cytomegalovirus status with high specificity and sensitivity in both the original and validation cohorts.

Library method: the immunoSEQ multiplex PCR assay. For the multiplex PCR, a mixture combining 60 forward primers for TCR Vbeta segments and 13 reverse primers for TCR Jbeta segments was used. Amplification of the CDR3 region of rearranged TCR beta genes was performed with a multiplex PCR assay on genomic DNA. On the Illumina HiSeq System, the amplified TCR beta libraries were sequenced as 87-base-pair reads. Processing in the source paper ran as follows. A later analysis tallied roughly 80 million unique TCR beta chains across the 666 repertoires, and about 10 million of those chains were shared by two or more donors. A nearest-neighbor algorithm error-corrected the raw reads and collapsed the reads into unique sequences, merging closely related sequences to remove PCR and sequencing errors. Alignment of CDR3 sequences to IMGT reference sequences was used to assign V, D and J gene segments. Each retained sequence needed at least a six-nucleotide match to both a V gene segment and a J gene segment. Rearrangements were classified as productive when the CDR3 lacked stop codons and remained in frame with V and J, and all other rearrangements were classified as non-productive. CDR3 was defined according to IMGT convention as the region running from the second conserved V-encoded cysteine to the conserved J-encoded phenylalanine. In an earlier analysis of more than 550 of the donors, sequences lacking an unambiguous match to a single V gene segment were excluded. An earlier analysis of under 750 of the donors called V segments functional above 56.7% productive rearrangements and segregating when the between-donor standard deviation exceeded 5%. A statistical classification framework was built to diagnose cytomegalovirus status from the catalog of TCR beta chain sequences. In a later analysis, V and J genes were assigned by comparing TCR nucleotide sequences against IMGT/GENE-DB human TR gene sequences. The TCRdist pipeline was used in a later analysis to assign CDR3 sequences and most-parsimonious VDJ recombination scenarios. A later analysis defined each TCR beta chain by its CDR3 amino acid sequence plus V-gene family, and excluded reads lacking a unique V-gene family. In a later analysis, fewer than 600 highly shared, low-generation-probability nucleotide sequences were removed to address suspected cross-contamination and a sequencing artifact. For each public chain, a later analysis derived a clonal expansion index from normalized ranks of inferred template counts within each repertoire. In a later analysis, generation probabilities were computed using a VDJ recombination model fitted to out-of-frame rearrangements, and the results were checked against IGoR. A later analysis scored TCR-TCR, TCR-HLA and TCR-CMV co-occurrence with hypergeometric tests, applying a repertoire-size bias correction to TCR pairs. False discovery rates were estimated in a later analysis by permuting HLA or CMV assignments 20 times. In a later analysis, co-occurring TCRs were grouped using DBSCAN, and TCRdist sequence similarity was added for clustering within HLA-allele-positive subsets. For co-occurrence clustering, repertoires with fewer than 30,000 or more than 120,000 public chains were excluded, along with about five repertoires with anomalous nucleotide sharing. TCRdb re-hosts the immuneACCESS table, in-frame sequences only. Its copies lack some clones; in the studies checked, an unresolved V gene accounts for under half of them, and the cause for the rest is not known. V and J calls and clone size are given by that table; D and trimming were obtained from the DNA. Across this sample there are around 170,000 clones, with approximately 88% seen only once. 1.5% of the sample is held by the ten biggest clonotypes.

The source of this sequence is a woman aged 18-29 years in good health and CMV-seronegative. The sequence joins TRBV5-4 to TRBJ2-7, with a weak D call of TRBD1 (5 bases match). Sequenced: PBMCs. The CDR3 has the sequence CASSMTERPYEQYF. The bases are TGTGCCAGCAGCATGACAGAACGACCCTACGAGCAGTACTTC.